The rows below give T cell receptor beta chains drawn from one sample of a study of blood T cell repertoires in COVID-19. TCRdb's table, derived via immunoSEQ multiplex PCR, lists solely in-frame clones and lacks some. Seen here are under 200,000 clones, more than 75% observed once, and the top ten hold more than 3%. Sequencing input: peripheral blood. The receptors here all came from a man aged 70 or older with acute or convalescent COVID-19. CDR3s include the opening cysteine and the closing phenylalanine or tryptophan. D genes are given only for firm matches. Clone sizes are given selectively: once, few, many, or a class where the clone is expanded.

j_gene: TRBJ2-3; d_gene: -; abundance: -; v_gene: TRBV15; CDR3nt: TGTGCCACCAGCGCGGGCACAGATACGCAGTATTTT; CDR3aa: CATSAGTDTQYF
j_gene: TRBJ1-1; d_gene: -; abundance: -; v_gene: TRBV20-1; CDR3nt: TGCAGTGCTAATGACAACATGAACACTGAAGCTTTCTTT; CDR3aa: CSANDNMNTEAFF
j_gene: TRBJ2-1; d_gene: -; abundance: -; v_gene: TRBV12-3/TRBV12-4; CDR3nt: TGTGCCAGCAGTTACCAGGTCGACAATGAGCAGTTCTTC; CDR3aa: CASSYQVDNEQFF
j_gene: TRBJ1-1; d_gene: TRBD1; abundance: -; v_gene: TRBV13; CDR3nt: TGTGCCAGCAGCTTCCCCCTTCCGACAGGGCGCGTCACTGAAGCTTTCTTT; CDR3aa: CASSFPLPTGRVTEAFF
j_gene: TRBJ1-2; d_gene: -; abundance: -; v_gene: TRBV19; CDR3nt: TGTGCCAGTAGCAGATCCCTTAACTATGGCTACACCTTC; CDR3aa: CASSRSLNYGYTF
j_gene: TRBJ1-2; d_gene: TRBD1; abundance: -; v_gene: TRBV24-1; CDR3nt: TGTGCCACCAGTGATTCGGACAGGGCCTCAGCCTATGGCTACACCTTC; CDR3aa: CATSDSDRASAYGYTF
j_gene: TRBJ1-6; d_gene: TRBD1; abundance: -; v_gene: TRBV6-1; CDR3nt: TGTGCCAGCAGTGAACGCCCTGACATCAGGGGGGATTCACCCCTCCACTTT; CDR3aa: CASSERPDIRGDSPLHF
j_gene: TRBJ1-2; d_gene: -; abundance: -; v_gene: TRBV5-6; CDR3nt: TGTGCCAGCAGCTTGGCCTCCCGGACAGATTATGGCTACACCTTC; CDR3aa: CASSLASRTDYGYTF
j_gene: TRBJ2-2; d_gene: TRBD1; abundance: -; v_gene: TRBV19; CDR3nt: TGTGCCAGTAGTAGAGGGGGCGTTAAGGTCGGGGAGCTGTTTTTT; CDR3aa: CASSRGGVKVGELFF
j_gene: TRBJ2-2; d_gene: -; abundance: -; v_gene: TRBV9; CDR3nt: TGTGCCAGCAGCGTAGCTGGAGGGCACACCGGGGAGCTGTTTTTT; CDR3aa: CASSVAGGHTGELFF
j_gene: TRBJ1-2; d_gene: TRBD1; abundance: -; v_gene: TRBV28; CDR3nt: TGTGCCAGCAGTTCCGGGGGACAGCGTAACTATGGCTACACCTTC; CDR3aa: CASSSGGQRNYGYTF
j_gene: TRBJ1-1; d_gene: -; abundance: -; v_gene: TRBV6-6; CDR3nt: TGTGCCAGCAGTTCCCAGGGGAACAGGGCCAAAGCTTTCTTT; CDR3aa: CASSSQGNRAKAFF
j_gene: TRBJ1-1; d_gene: -; abundance: -; v_gene: TRBV19; CDR3nt: TGTGCCAGTATTGCGGGACTGTCGAACACTGAAGCTTTCTTT; CDR3aa: CASIAGLSNTEAFF
j_gene: TRBJ2-7; d_gene: TRBD1; abundance: -; v_gene: TRBV3-1/TRBV3-2; CDR3nt: TGTGCCAGCAGCCAAGGGGGTCTACAGGGGTACGAGCAGTACTTC; CDR3aa: CASSQGGLQGYEQYF
j_gene: TRBJ1-1; d_gene: -; abundance: -; v_gene: TRBV7-6; CDR3nt: TGTGCCAGCAGCTTGGGGGAGGGCACTGAAGCTTTCTTT; CDR3aa: CASSLGEGTEAFF
j_gene: TRBJ1-5; d_gene: TRBD1; abundance: once; v_gene: TRBV6-2/TRBV6-3; CDR3nt: TGTGCCAGCAGCCAACAGGGGTATCAGCCCCAGCATTTT; CDR3aa: CASSQQGYQPQHF
j_gene: TRBJ1-5; d_gene: -; abundance: -; v_gene: TRBV18; CDR3nt: TGTGCCAGCTCACCACGAGCAGGTAATAGCAATCAGCCCCAGCATTTT; CDR3aa: CASSPRAGNSNQPQHF
j_gene: TRBJ2-1; d_gene: -; abundance: -; v_gene: TRBV23-1; CDR3nt: TGCGCCAGCAGTCAACCCGGAGCTCCAACGAGCTCCTACAATGAGCAGTTCTTC; CDR3aa: CASSQPGAPTSSYNEQFF
j_gene: TRBJ1-5; d_gene: TRBD1; abundance: -; v_gene: TRBV29-1; CDR3nt: TGCAGCGTGTCCAGCGGGACAGGTAGCAATCAGCCCCAGCATTTT; CDR3aa: CSVSSGTGSNQPQHF
j_gene: TRBJ1-3; d_gene: -; abundance: -; v_gene: TRBV4-1; CDR3nt: TGCGCCAGCAGCCAAGATGCGGGATCAGCTGGAAACACCATATATTTT; CDR3aa: CASSQDAGSAGNTIYF
j_gene: TRBJ2-2; d_gene: TRBD2; abundance: -; v_gene: TRBV5-1; CDR3nt: TGCGCCAGCAACAAAGGACTAGCGGGAATTTCGTGGTCCGGGGAGCTGTTTTTT; CDR3aa: CASNKGLAGISWSGELFF
j_gene: TRBJ1-4; d_gene: TRBD1; abundance: -; v_gene: TRBV4-3; CDR3nt: TGCGCCAGCAGCCTACGACTTCGGACAGGTATTAATGAAAAACTGTTTTTT; CDR3aa: CASSLRLRTGINEKLFF
j_gene: TRBJ2-1; d_gene: -; abundance: -; v_gene: TRBV28; CDR3nt: TGTGCCAGCAGTTCGGAGGGGGCAAACAATGAGCAGTTCTTC; CDR3aa: CASSSEGANNEQFF
j_gene: TRBJ2-3; d_gene: TRBD2; abundance: once; v_gene: TRBV7-3; CDR3nt: TGTGCCAGCAGCTTAAGACTAGCGGACACAGATACGCAGTATTTT; CDR3aa: CASSLRLADTDTQYF
j_gene: TRBJ1-1; d_gene: -; abundance: -; v_gene: TRBV5-1; CDR3nt: TGCGCCAGCAGCTCGGAAGCGTACACTGAAGCTTTCTTT; CDR3aa: CASSSEAYTEAFF
j_gene: TRBJ2-1; d_gene: -; abundance: -; v_gene: TRBV6-5; CDR3nt: TGTGCCAGCAGCGACAGGTCGTACAATGAGCAGTTCTTC; CDR3aa: CASSDRSYNEQFF
j_gene: TRBJ1-6; d_gene: -; abundance: -; v_gene: TRBV28; CDR3nt: TGTGCCAGCACCCCCTCTCCCAATTCACCCCTCCACTTT; CDR3aa: CASTPSPNSPLHF
j_gene: TRBJ2-7; d_gene: TRBD1; abundance: -; v_gene: TRBV2; CDR3nt: TGTGCCAGCAGTAAACAGGGGCGAAGCTACGAGCAGTACTTC; CDR3aa: CASSKQGRSYEQYF
j_gene: TRBJ2-1; d_gene: TRBD1; abundance: few; v_gene: TRBV2; CDR3nt: TGTGCCAGCAGTGCAGGGGGTGGCTACAATGAGCAGTTCTTC; CDR3aa: CASSAGGGYNEQFF
j_gene: TRBJ2-3; d_gene: TRBD2; abundance: -; v_gene: TRBV5-1; CDR3nt: TGCGCCAGCAGCTTGGTGCTAGCGGGGGGTGGCCCAGATACGCAGTATTTT; CDR3aa: CASSLVLAGGGPDTQYF
j_gene: TRBJ2-4; d_gene: -; abundance: few; v_gene: TRBV5-1; CDR3nt: TGCGCCAGCAGCCCTCCTAGTGCGGGTGACATTCAGTACTTC; CDR3aa: CASSPPSAGDIQYF
j_gene: TRBJ2-7; d_gene: TRBD1; abundance: -; v_gene: TRBV5-1; CDR3nt: TGCGCCAGCGCCACCGGGACAGGGGGTTTCTACGAGCAGTACTTC; CDR3aa: CASATGTGGFYEQYF
j_gene: TRBJ2-7; d_gene: -; abundance: -; v_gene: TRBV6-5; CDR3nt: TGTGCCAGCAGTTTATCAGGGCAGTACGAGCAGTACTTC; CDR3aa: CASSLSGQYEQYF
j_gene: TRBJ2-7; d_gene: -; abundance: -; v_gene: TRBV6-5; CDR3nt: TGTGCCAGCAGTTACGATTCAGGGGAGCTTGCGTACGAGCAGTACTTC; CDR3aa: CASSYDSGELAYEQYF
j_gene: TRBJ1-6; d_gene: TRBD1; abundance: -; v_gene: TRBV7-9; CDR3nt: TGTGCCAGCAGCCCATACCAGGGGGTGAATTCACCCCTCCACTTT; CDR3aa: CASSPYQGVNSPLHF
j_gene: TRBJ1-2; d_gene: -; abundance: -; v_gene: TRBV28; CDR3nt: TGTGCCAGCAGCAAGGGACTCCTTCGCTATGGCTACACCTTC; CDR3aa: CASSKGLLRYGYTF
j_gene: TRBJ2-3; d_gene: -; abundance: -; v_gene: TRBV12-3/TRBV12-4; CDR3nt: TGTGCCAGTTCGGGGGTGAGCACAGATACGCAGTATTTT; CDR3aa: CASSGVSTDTQYF
j_gene: TRBJ1-5; d_gene: TRBD1; abundance: -; v_gene: TRBV19; CDR3nt: TGTGCCAGTAGTCTGGACAGGGAGGGCTTGAGTCAGCCCCAGCATTTT; CDR3aa: CASSLDREGLSQPQHF
j_gene: TRBJ1-2; d_gene: -; abundance: -; v_gene: TRBV9; CDR3nt: TGTGCCAGCAGCGTAATAACAGGGTTTGGCTACACCTTC; CDR3aa: CASSVITGFGYTF
j_gene: TRBJ1-4; d_gene: TRBD1; abundance: few; v_gene: TRBV9; CDR3nt: TGTGCCAGCAGCTTTACAGGGGTGGCGGAAAAACTGTTTTTT; CDR3aa: CASSFTGVAEKLFF
j_gene: TRBJ1-1; d_gene: -; abundance: -; v_gene: TRBV7-2; CDR3nt: TGTGCCAGCAGCTTAGAGCGACAGACTGAAGCTTTCTTT; CDR3aa: CASSLERQTEAFF
j_gene: TRBJ2-3; d_gene: TRBD2; abundance: -; v_gene: TRBV12-5; CDR3nt: TGTGCTAGTGGTTATGGACTAGCGGGAAGGGGAGATACGCAGTATTTT; CDR3aa: CASGYGLAGRGDTQYF
j_gene: TRBJ2-3; d_gene: TRBD2; abundance: -; v_gene: TRBV9; CDR3nt: TGTGCCAGCAGCGTCGGACTAGCGGGATCCGGCACAGATACGCAGTATTTT; CDR3aa: CASSVGLAGSGTDTQYF
j_gene: TRBJ1-6; d_gene: -; abundance: few; v_gene: TRBV7-2; CDR3nt: TGTGCCAGCAGCCAGCGAATGAGTAGCTCCTATAATTCACCCCTCCACTTT; CDR3aa: CASSQRMSSSYNSPLHF
j_gene: TRBJ1-1; d_gene: TRBD1; abundance: once; v_gene: TRBV7-9; CDR3nt: TGTGCCAGCAGCTGGACAGGGAACACTGAAGCTTTCTTT; CDR3aa: CASSWTGNTEAFF
j_gene: TRBJ2-3; d_gene: -; abundance: -; v_gene: TRBV5-1; CDR3nt: TGCGCCAGCAGCGGAGGACAGCGCACAGATACGCAGTATTTT; CDR3aa: CASSGGQRTDTQYF
j_gene: TRBJ2-3; d_gene: TRBD2; abundance: -; v_gene: TRBV5-1; CDR3nt: TGCGCCAGCAGCTTGGCCAGGCTAGCGGGGATCACAGATACGCAGTATTTT; CDR3aa: CASSLARLAGITDTQYF